This T cell receptor (beta chain) was recovered during a study of technical replicates of blood from a handful of donors. TCRdb's copy holds only in-frame clones and misses some; the assay was immunoSEQ multiplex PCR. The sample has 64,000 or so clones, 95% to 97% seen once. J lost 5 bases, V lost 7 bases, and 10 bases had no gene match. This CDR3 has 13 amino acids. Germline values: CDR1 SQVTM, CDR2 ANQGSEA. Sequencing was performed on T cells isolated from PBMCs. The chain couples TRBV29-1 to TRBJ2-5, with TRBD1 matching over 7 bases. The sequence came from a human donor in good health. CDR3 protein: CSADDREWETQYF. The CDR3 nucleotides are TGCAGCGCGGACGACAGGGAATGGGAGACCCAGTACTTC.